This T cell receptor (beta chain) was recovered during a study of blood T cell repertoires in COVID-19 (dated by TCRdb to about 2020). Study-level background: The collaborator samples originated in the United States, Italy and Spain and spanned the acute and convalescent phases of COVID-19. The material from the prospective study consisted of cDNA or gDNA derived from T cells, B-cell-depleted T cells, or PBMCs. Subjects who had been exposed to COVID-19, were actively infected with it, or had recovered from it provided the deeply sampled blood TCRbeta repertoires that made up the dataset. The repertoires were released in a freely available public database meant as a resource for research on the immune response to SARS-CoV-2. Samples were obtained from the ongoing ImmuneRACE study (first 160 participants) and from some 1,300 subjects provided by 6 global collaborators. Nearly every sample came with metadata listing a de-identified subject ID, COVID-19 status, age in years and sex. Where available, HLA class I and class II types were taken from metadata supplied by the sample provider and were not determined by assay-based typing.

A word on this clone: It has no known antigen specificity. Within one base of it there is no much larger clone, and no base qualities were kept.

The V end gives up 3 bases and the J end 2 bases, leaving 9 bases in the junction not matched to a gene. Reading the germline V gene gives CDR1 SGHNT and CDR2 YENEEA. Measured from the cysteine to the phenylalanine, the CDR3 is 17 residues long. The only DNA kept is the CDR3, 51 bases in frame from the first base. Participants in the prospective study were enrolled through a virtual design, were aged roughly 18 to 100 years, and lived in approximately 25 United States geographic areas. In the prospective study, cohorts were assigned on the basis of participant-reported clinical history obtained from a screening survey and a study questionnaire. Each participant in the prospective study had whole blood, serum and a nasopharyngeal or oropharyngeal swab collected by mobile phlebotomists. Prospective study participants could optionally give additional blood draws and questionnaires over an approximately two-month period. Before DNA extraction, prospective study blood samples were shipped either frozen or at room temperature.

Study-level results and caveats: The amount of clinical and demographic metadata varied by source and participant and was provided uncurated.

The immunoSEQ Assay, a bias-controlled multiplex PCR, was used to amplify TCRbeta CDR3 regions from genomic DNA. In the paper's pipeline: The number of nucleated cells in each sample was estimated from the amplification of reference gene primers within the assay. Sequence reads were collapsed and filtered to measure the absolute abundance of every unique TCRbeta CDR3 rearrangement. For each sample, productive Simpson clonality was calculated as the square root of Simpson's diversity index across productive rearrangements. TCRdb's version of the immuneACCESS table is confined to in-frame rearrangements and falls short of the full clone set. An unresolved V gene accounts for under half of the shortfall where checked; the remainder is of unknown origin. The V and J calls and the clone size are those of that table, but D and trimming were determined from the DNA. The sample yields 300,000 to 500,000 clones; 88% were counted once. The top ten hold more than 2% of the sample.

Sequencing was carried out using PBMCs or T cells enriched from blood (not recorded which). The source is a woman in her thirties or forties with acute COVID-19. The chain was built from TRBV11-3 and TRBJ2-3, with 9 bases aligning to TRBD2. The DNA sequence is TGTGCCAGCAGCTTTGGGGGTAGCGGGGGATACACAGATACGCAGTATTTT. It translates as CASSFGGSGGYTDTQYF.